This T cell receptor (beta chain) stems from a study of blood T cells in healthy people across ages (dated by TCRdb to between 2014 and 2017). As for the study more broadly: In model experiments, roughly one uniquely barcoded TCR beta cDNA molecule per two T cells was captured by template switching. Age-related changes in TCR beta repertoire diversity were measured in the study by deep sequencing normalized with unique cDNA molecular identifiers. Donors were grouped into four age groups: young (average approximately 15 years), middle-aged (39), aged (approximately 58) and long-lived (just over 80). Donors of different ages were randomly distributed across sequencing lanes to avoid experimental bias. For two donors (one aged 18 to 30 and one aged 80 or older), the study analyzed two additional independent replicas of 1 million unique cDNA reads from the same blood draw.

Systemically healthy Caucasian individuals from Russia, 39 in total and aged 6 to 90 years, were included as donors. Each donor gave 9.5 to 10 milliliters of peripheral blood, drawn into EDTA-treated Vacutainer tubes. Ficoll-Paque density-gradient centrifugation was used to isolate PBMCs, with at least 7 million obtained per sample. Trizol reagent was used to extract total RNA from PBMCs, with at least 6 micrograms per sample. For every donor, flow cytometry on a PBMC aliquot measured the percentage of naive CD45RAhigh/CD27high T cells. Study-wide findings and limitations: Total diversity estimates from one million sequenced T cells were considered lower bounds and underestimates. Compared with the aged group, the long-lived group had more naive CD4+ T cells, fewer expanded clones and increased TCR diversity, a pattern suggesting age selection. Bulk unsorted PBMC profiling prevented conclusive comparison of naive and antigen-experienced compartments. Observed TCR beta diversity correlated strongly with the percentage of naive T cells measured by flow cytometry. Donor CMV infection status was unknown, potentially confounding age-related changes in expanded clonotypes. As age increased, observed TCR beta diversity per million T cells dropped in a roughly linear way, and a significant reduction was already evident by age 40.

About this clonotype: No cognate antigen has been identified for it. A read error may explain this, as a much larger clone is one base away.

From cysteine to phenylalanine, the CDR3 is 12 amino acids long. The retained sequence is limited to the CDR3, 36 bases, with the frame set at the first base. In the germline V gene, CDR1 corresponds to SQVTM and CDR2 to ANQGSEA. The library was obtained by 5' RACE. Instrument on record: Illumina HiSeq 2500. A second roughly 7 to 11 cycle PCR used a sample-barcoded 5' primer and a J-beta primer mix. A template-switch 5' adaptor carrying 12 random nucleotides introduced a unique molecular identifier onto each TCR beta cDNA molecule. Each sample yielded at least 2.5 million CDR3-containing paired-end reads. First-strand cDNA was synthesized from all RNA with the Mint cDNA synthesis kit, primed by a TRBC-specific oligonucleotide. Following uracil-DNA glycosylase treatment, all cDNA underwent a first 18-cycle PCR with the universal primers M1SS and BC2_uni_R. Processing in the source paper ran as follows. For normalization, 1 million high-quality reads, each with a distinct molecular identifier, were randomly selected from each sample. Reads sharing molecular identifiers were discarded rather than binned into consensus sequences. CDR3 identification, clonotype clustering and error correction used MiTCR with a Q25 quality threshold and the strictest error-elimination algorithm. A nonparametric unseen species model with Euler transformation was used to estimate a lower bound on total TCR beta diversity. The raw public data were reprocessed by TCRdb itself: fastp quality trimming at Q25, MiXCR clonotype calling, in-frame beta chains only. Identical CDR3 proteins give one entry, which carries the most common genes and DNA. Clone size and V and J calls follow TCRdb, not the original study. This sample lists 950,000 to 1,200,000 distinct CDR3 sequences; roughly two fifths were detected once. Jointly, the top ten make up around 13% of the sample.

This receptor chain uses TRBV29-1 and TRBJ2-5; TRBD1 is perhaps the D gene, given 6 matching bases. The J call may not be correct, given that the DNA end is closer to TRBJ2-7. Sample: blood. This TCR was recovered from a man younger than 35 in good health. The nucleotide sequence reads as follows: TGCAGCGTTGGGGCAGGGGAATACGAGCAGTACTTC. It codes for CSVGAGEYEQYF.